The sample holds one count of the clone carrying this TCR beta chain. These data come from a study of CD8 T cells in Susac syndrome. An amount of RNA that ranged from roughly 0.5 to 1 ug was reverse transcribed with random hexamers. Amplification of TCR beta CDR3 used immunoSEQ multiplex PCR across 54 Vbeta and 13 Jbeta. MiXCR was run by TCRdb on the immunoSEQ multiplex PCR reads, yielding one entry per CDR3 protein. Of about 150,000 distinct CDR3 sequences detected, about 95% appear once; the ten largest clones hold 0.15%. Germline V gene data show CDR1 as DFQATT and CDR2 as SNEGSKA (reference sequence). Losses at the gene ends were 0 bases for V and 2 bases for J; bases not matched to a gene: 5. This CDR3 contains 15 residues.

The receptor was derived from a human donor with multiple sclerosis. V gene TRBV20-1 combines with J gene TRBJ2-7; the match to TRBD2 covers 9 bases. The sample was CD8+ T cells from PBMCs. CDR3 sequence (DNA): TGCAGTGCTAGAGATCTAGCGGGGCGAACCTACGAGCAGTACTTC. Translated: CSARDLAGRTYEQYF.